These 9 T cell receptor beta chains came from one sample sequenced in a study of T cell responses to AZD1222 COVID-19 vaccine. Assay used: immunoSEQ multiplex PCR; TCRdb lists only in-frame clones, some missing. The sample records about 150,000 clones, approximately 90% being singletons. Sequences were derived from peripheral blood, sampled on day 0 of AZD1222 vaccination. The receptor source for this set is an adult in good health.

This clone was found a few times. The J gene is TRBJ1-6, the V gene TRBV10-3, with TRBD1 matching 8 bases. V was clipped by 10 bases and J by 10 bases; unmatched bases: 6. CDR3 length: 12 amino acids. The germline V gene encodes CDR1 ENHRY and CDR2 SYGVKD. CDR3 protein: CATGQGSSPLHF. DNA for the CDR3: TGTGCCACAGGACAGGGTTCATCACCCCTCCACTTT.

For this clone: The junction differs from germline at one of its ends, possibly a read error. The chain employs TRBV7-7 and TRBJ1-4; D gene unclear. This CDR3 comprises 15 residues. Germline V gene data show CDR1 as SSHAT and CDR2 as FNYEAQ (reference sequence). The CDR3 sequence is CASSQGLQTNEKLFF. The CDR3 nucleotides are TGTGCTAGCAGCCAAGGGTTGCAAACTAATGAAAAACTGTTTTTT.

The chain recombines TRBV5-5 with TRBJ1-4; D possibly corresponds to TRBD1 (5 bases). Germline CDR1 SGHKS, CDR2 YYEKEE (reference sequence). This CDR3 spans 14 amino acids. The V and J ends lost 3 bases and 8 bases respectively, with 14 bases between them. CDR3 sequence: CASSSRRGSEKLFF. The DNA of the CDR3 is TGTGCCAGCAGCTCCCGGCGGGGGAGCGAAAAACTGTTTTTT.

The V gene is TRBV19, the J gene TRBJ2-2; possibly TRBD2 for D (8 bases). This CDR3 spans 17 amino acids. Trimming took off 4 bases at V and 5 bases at J, with 20 bases between the two ends. CDR1 is LNHDA and CDR2 is SQIVND in the germline V gene (reference sequence). The CDR3 loop is CASSTRDRAGETGELFF. In DNA form, the CDR3 reads TGTGCCAGTAGTACCCGGGACAGAGCGGGAGAAACCGGGGAGCTGTTTTTT.

The genes are TRBV28 and TRBJ1-2; tentatively, D is TRBD1 (6 bases). The CDR3 runs 14 residues. V gave up 6 bases and J gave up 2 bases, with 13 bases separating them. Looked up from germline, CDR1 is MDHEN and CDR2 is SYDVKM. For the CDR3, the DNA is TGTGCCAGCAGCTATGGACAGACGAACTATGGCTACACCTTC. It yields the protein CASSYGQTNYGYTF.

The chain has TRBV19 and TRBJ1-1, with D tentatively TRBD1 (5 bases). Germline values: CDR1 LNHDA, CDR2 SQIVND (reference sequence). This CDR3 has 15 amino acids. V was cut by 7 bases and J by 4 bases, with 19 bases left in between. The chain's CDR3 is CASNARQSRPTEAFF. The CDR3 DNA is TGTGCCAGTAACGCGAGACAGTCCCGACCCACTGAAGCTTTCTTT.

The CDR3 here is CASSESGAVDTQYF. Written as DNA, the CDR3 is TGTGCCAGCAGTGAATCGGGGGCGGTGGATACGCAGTATTTT. The genes are TRBV6-1 and TRBJ2-3; perhaps D is TRBD1 or TRBD2 (6 bases each). The CDR3 loop spans 14 amino acids. Germline CDR1 reads MNHNS; CDR2 reads SASEGT. V lost 2 bases and J 6 bases, leaving 12 bases between the germline ends.

The chain uses TRBV24-1 and TRBJ2-1; 8 nucleotides agree with TRBD1. This CDR3 has 11 residues. CDR1 and CDR2 from the germline V gene are KGHDR and SFDVKD. V gave up 9 bases and J gave up 9 bases; unmatched junction bases: 3. The CDR3 loop reads CATQTGGEQFF. CDR3 DNA sequence: TGTGCCACCCAAACAGGGGGTGAGCAGTTCTTC.

This sequence joins TRBV5-1 and TRBJ2-5, with D tentatively TRBD2 (5 bases). V dropped 4 bases and J dropped 5 bases, with 21 bases sitting between them. The germline CDR1 and CDR2 sequences are SGHRS and YFSETQ. The CDR3 length is 16 residues. The DNA of the CDR3 is TGCGCCAGCAGCCTGGGGTGGGCAGGAGGATCGGAGACCCAGTACTTC. This codes for CASSLGWAGGSETQYF.